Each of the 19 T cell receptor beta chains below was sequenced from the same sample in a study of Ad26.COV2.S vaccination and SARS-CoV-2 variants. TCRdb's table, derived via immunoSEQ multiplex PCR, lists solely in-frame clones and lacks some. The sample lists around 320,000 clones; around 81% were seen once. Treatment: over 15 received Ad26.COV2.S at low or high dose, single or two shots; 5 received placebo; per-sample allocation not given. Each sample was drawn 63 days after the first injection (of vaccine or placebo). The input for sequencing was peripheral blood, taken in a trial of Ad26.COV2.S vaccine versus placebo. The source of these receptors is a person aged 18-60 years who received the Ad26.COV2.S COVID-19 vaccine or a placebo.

CDR3 nucleotides: TGTGCCAGCAGTGAAGCGCCGGAAGGGACCTATGGCTACACCTTC. Translation gives CASSEAPEGTYGYTF. J is TRBJ1-2 and V is TRBV2, with a tentative D call TRBD1 (5 bases). V shed 0 bases and J shed 4 bases, with 12 bases lying between them. The CDR3 extends over 15 amino acids. CDR1 SNHLY and CDR2 FYNNEI come from the germline V gene. The full variable domain, rest sourced from reference TRBV2 and TRBJ1-2, is EPEVTQTPSHQVTQMGQEVILRCVPISNHLYFYWYRQILGQKVEFLVSFYNNEISEKSEIFDDQFSVERPDGSNFTLKIRSTKLEDSAMYFCASSEAPEGTYGYTFGSGTRLTVV.

The CDR3 DNA is TGCGCCAGCAGGGACACCAGCTTCACAGATACGCAGTATTTT. Encoded protein: CASRDTSFTDTQYF. The J gene is TRBJ2-3, the V gene TRBV5-1, with D possibly TRBD1 on 5 matching bases. The CDR3 loop spans 14 amino acids. The germline CDR1 and CDR2 sequences are SGHRS and YFSETQ. V lost 5 bases to trimming and J lost 2 bases, with 12 bases between them.

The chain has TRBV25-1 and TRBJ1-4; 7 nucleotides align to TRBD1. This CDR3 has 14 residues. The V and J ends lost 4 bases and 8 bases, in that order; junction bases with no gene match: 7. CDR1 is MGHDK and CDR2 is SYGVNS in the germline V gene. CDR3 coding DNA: TGTGCCAGCAGTGCTTACAGGGGTCAAGAAAAACTGTTTTTT. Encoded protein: CASSAYRGQEKLFF.

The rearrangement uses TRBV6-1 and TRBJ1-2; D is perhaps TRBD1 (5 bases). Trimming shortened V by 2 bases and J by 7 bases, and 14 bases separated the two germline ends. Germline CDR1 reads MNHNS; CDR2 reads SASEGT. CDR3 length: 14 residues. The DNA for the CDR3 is TGTGCCAGCAGTGAATACGTAGGGGCGGGTGGCTACACCTTC. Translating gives CASSEYVGAGGYTF.

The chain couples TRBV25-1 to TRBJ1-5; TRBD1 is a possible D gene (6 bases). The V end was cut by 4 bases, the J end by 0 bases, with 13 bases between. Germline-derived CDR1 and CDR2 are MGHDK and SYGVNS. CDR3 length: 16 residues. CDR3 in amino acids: CASSAARGYSNQPQHF. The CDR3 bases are TGTGCCAGCAGTGCCGCCAGGGGTTATAGCAATCAGCCCCAGCATTTT.

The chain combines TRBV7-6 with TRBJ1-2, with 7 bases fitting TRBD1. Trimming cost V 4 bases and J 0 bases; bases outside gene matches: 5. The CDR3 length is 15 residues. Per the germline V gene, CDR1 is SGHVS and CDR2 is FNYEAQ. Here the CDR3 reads CASSSGTDSNYGYTF. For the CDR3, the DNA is TGTGCCAGCAGCTCCGGGACAGATTCTAACTATGGCTACACCTTC.

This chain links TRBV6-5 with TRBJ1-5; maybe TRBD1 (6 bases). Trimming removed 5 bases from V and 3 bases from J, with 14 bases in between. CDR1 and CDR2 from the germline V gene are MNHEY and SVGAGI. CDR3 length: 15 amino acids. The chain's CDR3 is CASSPQGNSNQPQHF. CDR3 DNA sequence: TGTGCCAGCAGTCCTCAGGGGAATTCCAATCAGCCCCAGCATTTT.

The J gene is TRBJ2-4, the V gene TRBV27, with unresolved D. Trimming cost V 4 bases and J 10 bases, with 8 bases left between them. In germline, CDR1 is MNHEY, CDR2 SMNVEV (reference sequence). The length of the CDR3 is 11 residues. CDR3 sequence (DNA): TGTGCCAGCAGTTGGTCGGGTATTCAGTACTTC. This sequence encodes CASSWSGIQYF.

CDR3 region: CASSQSSGGSTDTQYF. In DNA form, the CDR3 reads TGTGCCAGCAGCCAATCTAGCGGGGGGAGCACAGATACGCAGTATTTT. The gene calls are TRBV3-1 (or the pseudogene TRBV3-2) and TRBJ2-3, with TRBD2 identical over 11 bases. CDR3 length equals 16 residues. The germline V gene has CDR1 LGHDT and CDR2 YNNKEL (reference sequence). The V gene end was trimmed by 2 bases and the J gene end by 0 bases; junction bases not matched to a gene: 1.

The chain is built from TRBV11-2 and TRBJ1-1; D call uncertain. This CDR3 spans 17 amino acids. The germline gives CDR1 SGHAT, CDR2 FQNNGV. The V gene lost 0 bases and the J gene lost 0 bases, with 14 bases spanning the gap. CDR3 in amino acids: CASSLESSGILNTEAFF. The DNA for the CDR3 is TGTGCCAGCAGCTTAGAATCCTCTGGGATACTGAACACTGAAGCTTTCTTT.

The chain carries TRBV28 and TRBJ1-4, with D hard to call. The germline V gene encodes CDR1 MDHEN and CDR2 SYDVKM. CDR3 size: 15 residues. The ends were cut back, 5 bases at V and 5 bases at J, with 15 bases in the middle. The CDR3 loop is CASSAPGRGNEKLFF. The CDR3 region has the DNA TGTGCCAGCAGTGCCCCCGGCCGGGGAAATGAAAAACTGTTTTTT.

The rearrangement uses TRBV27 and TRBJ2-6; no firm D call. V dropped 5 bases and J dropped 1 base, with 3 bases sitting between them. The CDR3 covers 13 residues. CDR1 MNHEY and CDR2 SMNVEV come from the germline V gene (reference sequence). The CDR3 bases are TGTGCCAGCAGTACATCTGGGGCCAACGTCCTGACTTTC. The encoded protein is CASSTSGANVLTF.

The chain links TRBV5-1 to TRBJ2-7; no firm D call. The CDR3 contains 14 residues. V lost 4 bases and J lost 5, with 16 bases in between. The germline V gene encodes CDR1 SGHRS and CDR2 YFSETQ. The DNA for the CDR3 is TGCGCCAGCAGCCAAGGCCCCCTAGGTAACGAGCAGTACTTC. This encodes CASSQGPLGNEQYF.

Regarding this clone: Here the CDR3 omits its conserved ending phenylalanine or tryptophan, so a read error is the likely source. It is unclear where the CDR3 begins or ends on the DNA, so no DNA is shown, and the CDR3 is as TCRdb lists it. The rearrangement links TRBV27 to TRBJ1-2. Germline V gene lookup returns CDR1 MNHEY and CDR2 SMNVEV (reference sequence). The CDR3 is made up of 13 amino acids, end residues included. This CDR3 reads CASSLSQRGGLTL.

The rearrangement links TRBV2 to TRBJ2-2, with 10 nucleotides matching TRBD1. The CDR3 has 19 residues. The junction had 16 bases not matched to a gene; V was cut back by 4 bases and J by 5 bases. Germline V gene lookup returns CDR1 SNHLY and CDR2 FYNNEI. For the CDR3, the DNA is TGTGCCAGCAGTGTTCCGCCGGGACAGGGGAACCTTGGGACCGGGGAGCTGTTTTTT. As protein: CASSVPPGQGNLGTGELFF.

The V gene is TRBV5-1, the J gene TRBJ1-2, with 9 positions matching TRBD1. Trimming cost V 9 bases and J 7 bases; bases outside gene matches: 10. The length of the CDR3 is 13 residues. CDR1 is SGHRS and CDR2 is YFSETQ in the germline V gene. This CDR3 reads CATGQQGASGYTF. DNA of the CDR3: TGCGCCACGGGCCAACAGGGGGCATCTGGCTACACCTTC.

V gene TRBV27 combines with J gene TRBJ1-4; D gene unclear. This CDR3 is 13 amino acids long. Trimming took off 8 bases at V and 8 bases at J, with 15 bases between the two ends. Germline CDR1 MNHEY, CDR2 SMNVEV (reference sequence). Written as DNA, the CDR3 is TGTGCCAGCCTTCACTACGGCGAGGAAAAACTGTTTTTT. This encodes CASLHYGEEKLFF.

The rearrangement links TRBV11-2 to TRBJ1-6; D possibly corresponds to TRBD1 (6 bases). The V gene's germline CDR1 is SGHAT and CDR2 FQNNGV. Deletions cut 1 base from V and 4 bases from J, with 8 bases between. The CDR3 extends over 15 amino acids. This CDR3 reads CASSLVQGYNSPLHF. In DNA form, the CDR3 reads TGTGCCAGCAGCTTAGTGCAGGGGTATAATTCACCCCTCCACTTT.

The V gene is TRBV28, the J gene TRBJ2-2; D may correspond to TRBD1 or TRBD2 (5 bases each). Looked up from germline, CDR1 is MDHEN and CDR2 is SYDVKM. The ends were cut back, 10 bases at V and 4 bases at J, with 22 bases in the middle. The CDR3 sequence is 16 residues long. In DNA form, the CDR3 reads TGTGCCAACCCCGACAGAGCGGTACGTGGCACCGGGGAGCTGTTTTTT. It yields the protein CANPDRAVRGTGELFF.